This record looks at one TCR beta chain sequence and its context. These data are taken from a study of blood T cell repertoires in COVID-19. Study-wide background: The United States, Italy and Spain supplied acute and convalescent COVID-19 samples.

Profiling relied on immunoSEQ multiplex PCR, and the TCRdb table lists in-frame clones only, not all of them. The sample holds over 150,000 clones; roughly 90% are singletons and the top ten take approximately 0.5%. The CDR3 is made up of 15 amino acids. Germline V gene lookup returns CDR1 KGHSH and CDR2 LQKENI. Trimming removed 3 bases at V and 4 bases at J, with 12 bases between. V usage is TRBV18 and J usage is TRBJ2-2, with D uncertain. The origin of this receptor is a man between 50 and 59 years old with acute or convalescent COVID-19. Material for sequencing was peripheral blood. The CDR3: CASSPAQVGTGELFF. In DNA form, the CDR3 reads TGTGCCAGCTCACCCGCGCAGGTTGGCACCGGGGAGCTGTTTTTT.